This TCR beta chain was found in a study of blood T cells in healthy people across ages (dated by TCRdb to 2015 to 2017). For the study in its entirety: Template switching captured roughly one uniquely barcoded TCR beta cDNA molecule per two T cells in model experiments. Using deep sequencing normalized with unique cDNA molecular identifiers, the study measured how TCR beta repertoire diversity changes with age. The donors were divided into four age groups: young (average around 16 years), middle-aged (about 39), aged (about 60) and long-lived (roughly 86). The study analyzed two additional independent replicas of 1 million unique cDNA reads from the same blood draw for two donors, one aged 18 to 30 and one aged 80 or older.

Library prep was done by 5' RACE. Sequencing was performed on an Illumina HiSeq 2500. A second PCR of about 7 to 12 cycles was performed with a sample-barcoded 5' primer and a J-beta primer mix. Each TCR beta cDNA molecule received a unique molecular identifier from a template-switch 5' adaptor carrying 12 random nucleotides. At least 2.5 million CDR3-containing paired-end reads were obtained from each sample. First-strand cDNA synthesis was performed from all RNA using the Mint cDNA synthesis kit, with priming by a TRBC-specific oligonucleotide. Following uracil-DNA glycosylase treatment, a first 18-cycle PCR with universal primers M1SS and BC2_uni_R was performed on all cDNA. The authors' analysis ran thus. For normalization, 1 million high-quality reads, each with a distinct molecular identifier, were randomly selected from each sample. Reads with shared molecular identifiers were discarded instead of being binned into consensus sequences. MiTCR, set to a Q25 quality threshold and the strictest error-elimination algorithm, was used for CDR3 identification, clonotype clustering and error correction. Lower-bound total TCR beta diversity was estimated with a nonparametric unseen species model using Euler transformation. TCRdb reanalyzed the raw reads on its own, using fastp at Q25 for trimming and MiXCR for clone calling, and kept in-frame beta chains. Every entry covers one CDR3 protein and lists the most common genes and DNA from its rows. TCRdb's processing, not the authors' own work, is the source of the V and J calls. The sample records roughly 1 million distinct CDR3 sequences, about 23% of which are singletons. Less than 0.75% of the sample comes from the top ten.

The 39 donors, aged about 6 to 95 years, were systemically healthy Caucasian individuals from Russia. Each donor gave approximately 9.4 milliliters of peripheral blood, drawn into EDTA-treated Vacutainer tubes. Ficoll-Paque density-gradient centrifugation was used to isolate PBMCs, with at least 6.5 million per sample. Trizol reagent was used to extract total RNA from the PBMCs, yielding at least 6 micrograms per sample. Naive CD45RAhigh/CD27high T cell percentages were measured by flow cytometry on a PBMC aliquot from every donor. There are a few counts of this clonotype. The antigen it recognizes is unknown. Within one base of it there is no much larger clone, and no base qualities were kept. Broader findings and caveats from the paper: There was a strong correlation between observed TCR beta diversity and the percentage of naive T cells measured by flow cytometry. Observed TCR beta diversity per million T cells fell roughly linearly with age, and a significant reduction was already apparent by age about 43. Compared with the aged group, the long-lived group had more naive CD4+ T cells, fewer expanded clones and increased TCR diversity, suggesting age selection. Since profiling was done on bulk unsorted PBMCs, naive and antigen-experienced compartments could not be conclusively compared. Total diversity estimates from one million sequenced T cells were considered lower bounds and underestimates. The CMV infection status of donors was not known, potentially confounding age-related changes in expanded clonotypes.

The CDR3 goes from the cysteine to the phenylalanine over 18 residues. Only the CDR3 DNA is retained, 54 bases long and in frame from the first base. V is trimmed back by 6 bases and J by 2 bases, and the junction contains 18 bases that no gene match accounts for. CDR1 and CDR2 (MNHNS, SASEGT) derive from the germline V gene. These same data were also listed under a study on T cells of mothers and their children. Per that second paper: Nine systemically healthy Caucasian individuals served as donors, namely three mothers together with their six children. cDNA synthesis consumed the entire amount of extracted RNA, loaded at 1.5 ug RNA in each 15 ul reaction. In the second PCR, sample barcodes and 2-4 random nucleotides were introduced via the M1S primer. Each mother yielded over 8.5 million TCR beta CDR3 reads and each child 3 million or so reads. TCR recombination output is similarly shaped by thymic selection in related and unrelated pairs, with a minor effect exerted by inherited differences. Related mother-child pairs always showed normalized repertoire overlap that was slightly higher than in unrelated mother-child pairs, though the difference was never significant. Persistent microchimeric T cell clones were not detected, at a sensitivity of about 90 clones per million clonotypes. To look for features that set related mother-child pairs apart from unrelated individuals, the researchers ran deep NGS to compare the TCR beta repertoires of mothers and children. Mothers averaged roughly 40 +/- 4 years of age and children averaged around 10 +/- 4 years. After adapter ligation with NEBNext reagents, the libraries were sequenced on Illumina HiSeq 2000 with 100+100 nt paired-end reads. To prevent cross-contamination, the mother and child libraries were prepared a month apart and were sequenced in separate runs. For each donor, between about 450,000 and 2,300,000 distinct TCR beta clonotypes were identified. Naive TCR beta clonotypes were estimated from low-frequency clonotypes matched to each donor's FACS-determined naive share, without sorting.

This receptor was identified in a girl under 10 years old in good health. The chain employs TRBV6-1 and TRBJ2-7; 8 central nucleotides agree with TRBD2. Sequences were obtained from blood. The CDR3 reads CASRGDLIAGISPYEQYF. The nucleotide sequence is given as TGTGCCAGCAGAGGGGACTTAATAGCGGGAATTTCCCCCTACGAGCAGTACTTC.